This T cell receptor (beta chain) was sequenced in a study of T cells in Graves' hyperthyroidism and ophthalmopathy. CDR3 size: 13 residues. Trimming shortened V by 6 bases and J by 3 bases, and 14 bases separated the two germline ends. The germline V gene encodes CDR1 DFQATT and CDR2 SNEGSKA (reference sequence). This clonotype showed up just a few times. Participants, patients aged 18 to 65, had newly diagnosed hyperthyroidism with a duration under 2 months. The diagnostic basis comprised clinical symptoms, serum thyroxine and TRAb, thyroid ultrasound and orbital computed tomography. The blood sample was taken at first hyperthyroidism diagnosis, before any ophthalmopathy symptoms. The PBMCs had their origin in around 10 ml of fresh peripheral blood. There were TCR beta CDR3 regions amplified from RNA transcripts. The TCR CDR3 was amplified in a first-round RT-PCR using the HTBI primer set. Each CDR3 protein is one row after TCRdb ran MiXCR on the multiplex PCR reads. The sample has more than 550,000 distinct CDR3 sequences, 15% to 20% seen once.

The chain joins TRBV20-1 to TRBJ2-5; the D gene could be TRBD1 or TRBD2 (6 bases each). The TCR sequence derives from a woman aged 45-65 years with Graves' hyperthyroidism that later progressed to Graves' ophthalmopathy. The specimen was blood. CDR3 sequence: CSALQEGEETQYF. DNA of the CDR3: TGCAGTGCGCTACAGGAGGGGGAAGAGACCCAGTACTTC.